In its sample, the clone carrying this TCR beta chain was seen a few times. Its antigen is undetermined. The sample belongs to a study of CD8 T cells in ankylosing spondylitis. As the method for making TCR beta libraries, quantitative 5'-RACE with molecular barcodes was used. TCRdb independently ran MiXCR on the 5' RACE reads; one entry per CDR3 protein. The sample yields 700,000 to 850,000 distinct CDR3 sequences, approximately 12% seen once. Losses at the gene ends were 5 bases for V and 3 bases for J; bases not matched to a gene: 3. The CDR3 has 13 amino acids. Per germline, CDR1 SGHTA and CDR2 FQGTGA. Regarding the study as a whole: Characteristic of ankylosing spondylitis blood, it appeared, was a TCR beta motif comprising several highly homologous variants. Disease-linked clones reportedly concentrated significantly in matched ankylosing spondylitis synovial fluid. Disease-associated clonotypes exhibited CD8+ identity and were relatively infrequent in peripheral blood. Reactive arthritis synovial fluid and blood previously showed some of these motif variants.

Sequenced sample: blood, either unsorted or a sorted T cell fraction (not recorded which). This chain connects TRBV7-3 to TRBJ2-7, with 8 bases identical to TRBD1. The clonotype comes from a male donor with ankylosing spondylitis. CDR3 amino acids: CASSATGGYEQYF. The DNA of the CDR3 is TGTGCCAGCAGCGCTACAGGGGGCTACGAGCAGTACTTC.